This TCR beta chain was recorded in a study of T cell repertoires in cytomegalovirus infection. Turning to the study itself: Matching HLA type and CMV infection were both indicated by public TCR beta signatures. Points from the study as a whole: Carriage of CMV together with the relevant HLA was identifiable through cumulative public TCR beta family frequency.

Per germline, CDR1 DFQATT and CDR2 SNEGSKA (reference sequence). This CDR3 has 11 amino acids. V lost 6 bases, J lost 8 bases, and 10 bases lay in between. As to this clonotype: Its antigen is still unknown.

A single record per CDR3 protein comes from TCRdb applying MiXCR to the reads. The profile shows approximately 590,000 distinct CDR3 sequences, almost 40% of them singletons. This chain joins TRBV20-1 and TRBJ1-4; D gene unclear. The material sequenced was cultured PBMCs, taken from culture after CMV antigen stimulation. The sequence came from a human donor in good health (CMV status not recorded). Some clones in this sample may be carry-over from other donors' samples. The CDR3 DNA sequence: TGCAGTGCGGCCGGCGGGGAAAAACTGTTTTTT. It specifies CSAAGGEKLFF.